These 18 T cell receptor beta chains were all obtained from the same sample, sequenced in a study of OX40 agonist ivuxolimab in advanced cancers. Clones were sequenced by immunoSEQ multiplex PCR, and TCRdb holds only the in-frame ones, with some missing. This sample has 75,000 or so clones, with 84% found just once. The starting material was CD4+ or CD8+ T cells sorted from blood, obtained in a trial of the OX40 agonist ivuxolimab. The receptors come from an adult with an advanced solid tumor such as melanoma, head and neck, liver or kidney cancer.

The chain joins TRBV10-3 to TRBJ2-7; 8 bases align to TRBD1. Germline lookup yields CDR1 ENHRY and CDR2 SYGVKD. This CDR3 spans 13 amino acids. Trimming removed 7 bases from V and 4 bases from J; junction bases left unmatched: 6. CDR3 amino acids: CAITRDRQYEQYF. The CDR3 bases are TGTGCCATCACACGGGACAGGCAGTACGAGCAGTACTTC.

The chain combines TRBV6-5 with TRBJ2-7; D not certain. The CDR3 sequence is 14 residues long. Germline V gene data show CDR1 as MNHEY and CDR2 as SVGAGI. The ends were cut back, 5 bases at V and 4 bases at J, with 15 bases in the middle. The CDR3 DNA reads as TGTGCCAGCAGTCCCACCTTCGAGATATACGAGCAGTACTTC. Protein product: CASSPTFEIYEQYF.

Here the CDR3 reads CASSQDRGGYGYTF. In DNA, the CDR3 is TGCGCCAGCAGCCAAGACAGGGGCGGCTATGGCTACACCTTC. The chain employs TRBV4-1 and TRBJ1-2; D is perhaps TRBD1 (6 bases). The CDR3 contains 14 residues. The ends were cut back, 0 bases at V and 4 bases at J, with 9 bases in the middle. Germline CDR1 and CDR2: MGHRA and YSYEKL.

V is TRBV2 and J is TRBJ1-1, with D tentatively TRBD1 (6 bases). V lost 7 bases to trimming and J lost 5 bases, with 20 bases between them. Germline lookup yields CDR1 SNHLY and CDR2 FYNNEI. This CDR3 has 15 amino acids. The CDR3, as DNA: TGTGCCAGCACTCAAGGGGGGGCTCGAGGGACTGAAGCTTTCTTT. It encodes CASTQGGARGTEAFF.

The chain joins TRBV18 to TRBJ1-1; 8 nucleotides align to TRBD1. The CDR3 is made up of 18 amino acids. The V segment lost 4 bases and the J segment 5 bases; nucleotides outside the gene matches: 18. Germline loops: CDR1 KGHSH, CDR2 LQKENI. The DNA of the CDR3 is TGTGCCAGCTCACTTAATTCGTGGGGGCAGGGGGCGAAGACTGAAGCTTTCTTT. Protein: CASSLNSWGQGAKTEAFF.

V gene TRBV2 combines with J gene TRBJ2-5; no clear D gene. CDR3 length: 12 residues. Per germline, CDR1 SNHLY and CDR2 FYNNEI. Trimming left V 4 bases short and J 2 bases short, with 5 bases between. CDR3: CASSALQETQYF. CDR3 coding DNA: TGTGCCAGCAGTGCCCTGCAAGAGACCCAGTACTTC.

V usage is TRBV7-9 and J usage is TRBJ2-5; 9 nucleotides match TRBD2. Germline assignment: CDR1 SEHNR and CDR2 FQNEAQ (reference sequence). This CDR3 region has 13 residues. The junction had 3 bases not matched to a gene; V was cut back by 5 bases and J by 5 bases. The CDR3 reads CASSASGAETQYF. CDR3 coding DNA: TGTGCCAGCAGCGCTAGCGGGGCGGAGACCCAGTACTTC.

The V and J genes are TRBV30 and TRBJ1-2, with unresolved D. Per the germline V gene, CDR1 is GTSNPN and CDR2 is SVGIG (reference sequence). Trimming pared 2 bases from V and 7 bases from J, leaving 11 bases between. The CDR3 covers 12 residues. As DNA, the CDR3 is TGTGCCTGGAGTTTGGGAGTCACTGGCTACACCTTC. Translation: CAWSLGVTGYTF.

The CDR3 DNA sequence: TGTGCCAGCAGCGTAGAGGGACAGGGTTTGACACCCCTCCACTTT. Translating it yields CASSVEGQGLTPLHF. This chain joins TRBV9 and TRBJ1-6; the match to TRBD1 covers 9 bases. The CDR3 spans 15 residues. In germline, CDR1 is SGDLS, CDR2 YYNGEE. V was pared by 0 bases and J by 11 bases, with 6 bases of the junction left unmatched.

V usage is TRBV28 and J usage is TRBJ1-2; perhaps TRBD1 as D (6 bases). Germline CDR1 is MDHEN and CDR2 is SYDVKM. V was clipped by 2 bases and J by 8 bases, with 12 bases between them. CDR3 size: 13 residues. CDR3 residues: CASSLGGAQGYTF. DNA for the CDR3: TGTGCCAGCAGTTTAGGGGGGGCGCAAGGCTACACCTTC.

The chain links TRBV4-3 to TRBJ2-5, with D perhaps TRBD2 (6 bases). CDR1 is LGHNA and CDR2 is YSLEER in the germline V gene. V was cut by 0 bases and J by 6 bases, with 14 bases left in between. This CDR3 is built from 15 residues. The CDR3 spells CASSQDAWGVKTQYF. The CDR3 coding sequence is TGCGCCAGCAGCCAAGATGCATGGGGGGTGAAGACCCAGTACTTC.

V is TRBV5-8 and J is TRBJ2-7; 7 nucleotides agree with TRBD2. V was pared by 3 bases and J by 0 bases, with 9 bases of the junction left unmatched. CDR1 and CDR2 (germline): SGHTS, YDEGEE. The CDR3 sequence is 16 residues long. CDR3 in amino acids: CASSSRGSISSYEQYF. The CDR3 nucleotides read TGTGCCAGCAGCTCCCGCGGGAGCATTTCCTCCTACGAGCAGTACTTC.

The CDR3 DNA reads as TGCGCCAGCAGCAACGGGGTGGGGGAGACCCAGTACTTC. It translates to CASSNGVGETQYF. V and J are TRBV5-1 and TRBJ2-5; TRBD2 is a possible D gene (5 bases). This CDR3 is built from 13 residues. V was cut by 4 bases and J by 5 bases, with 12 bases left in between. Germline CDR1 reads SGHRS; CDR2 reads YFSETQ. Based on the CDR3 plus reference TRBV5-1 and TRBJ2-5, the full variable domain is KAGVTQTPRYLIKTRGQQVTLSCSPISGHRSVSWYQQTPGQGLQFLFEYFSETQRNKGNFPGRFSGRQFSNSRSEMNVSTLELGDSALYLCASSNGVGETQYFGPGTRLLVL.

J is TRBJ2-2 and V is TRBV5-6; TRBD1 matches at 8 bases. Germline lookup yields CDR1 SGHDT and CDR2 YYEEEE. Losses at the gene ends were 4 bases for V and 5 bases for J; bases not matched to a gene: 13. The length of the CDR3 is 17 residues. This chain's CDR3 is CASSLGQGRINTGELFF. CDR3 DNA sequence: TGTGCCAGCAGCCTAGGACAGGGCAGAATTAATACCGGGGAGCTGTTTTTT.

V usage is TRBV2 and J usage is TRBJ1-4; 9 positions agree with TRBD1. Trimming cost V 4 bases and J 7 bases; bases outside gene matches: 1. The CDR3 contains 13 residues. Germline CDR1 and CDR2: SNHLY and FYNNEI. Here the CDR3 DNA reads TGTGCCAGCAGTGGACAGGGGGGTGAAAAACTGTTTTTT. The encoded protein is CASSGQGGEKLFF.

The V gene is TRBV2, the J gene TRBJ1-1; D is unclear. The CDR3 is made up of 15 amino acids. The germline CDR1 and CDR2 sequences are SNHLY and FYNNEI. Trimming cost V 0 bases and J 0 bases, with 8 bases left between them. CDR3 DNA sequence: TGTGCCAGCAGTGAAGCGCTCCACCTGAACACTGAAGCTTTCTTT. This translates into CASSEALHLNTEAFF.

The rearrangement uses TRBV28 and TRBJ2-7; D might be TRBD2 (7 bases). The V and J ends lost 8 bases and 4 bases respectively, with 15 bases between them. Germline CDR1 MDHEN, CDR2 SYDVKM. This CDR3 is built from 13 residues. The CDR3 region is CASGDGGAYEQYF. The DNA for the CDR3 is TGTGCCAGCGGGGATGGGGGGGCTTACGAGCAGTACTTC.

V usage is TRBV5-6 and J usage is TRBJ2-7, with D unresolved. The V gene lost 4 bases and the J gene lost 4 bases, with 6 bases spanning the gap. Germline CDR1 reads SGHDT; CDR2 reads YYEEEE. This CDR3 spans 11 amino acids. This CDR3 reads CASSTAYEQYF. CDR3 in DNA: TGTGCCAGCAGCACCGCATACGAGCAGTACTTC.